A single T cell receptor beta chain is shown here with its context. Its recognized antigen is unknown. Per-base qualities were not stored, and no clone one base away is much larger. The listed sequencing device is Illumina HiSeq 2500. Quantitative 5'-RACE with molecular barcodes was the method used to prepare the TCR beta libraries. The published analysis was carried out like this. Disease-linked TCR variants were identified with a new computational method built on a probabilistic model of VDJ rearrangement. The public reads were run again by TCRdb, first through fastp at Q25 and then through MiXCR, and only productive beta chains were kept. Duplicate CDR3 protein sequences are folded into a single record with the most common DNA and genes. The V and J calls were not made by the authors but by TCRdb's processing. In all, the sample holds hundreds of thousands of distinct CDR3 sequences, and about 10% of those were seen once. Roughly 0.51% of the sample is in the top ten clones.

The entry originates in a study of CD8 T cells in ankylosing spondylitis listed by TCRdb under 2017. Background for the entire study: The study set out to find disease-linked TCR variants by profiling T cell receptor beta repertoires in ankylosing spondylitis patients and healthy donors. Peripheral blood was sampled, and synovial fluid was additionally collected from ankylosing spondylitis patients. In total, the full study cohort was made up of roughly 110 healthy donors and 25 to 30 ankylosing spondylitis patients. What the authors observed across the whole study: The disease-linked clones had a CD8+ phenotype and were found at relatively low frequencies in peripheral blood. A TCR beta motif made up of 7 to 9 highly homologous amino acid variants appeared to be characteristic of blood from ankylosing spondylitis patients. Some motif variants were previously reported in synovial fluid and blood of reactive arthritis patients, suggesting common disease-initiation mechanisms. Significant enrichment of the disease-linked clones was reported in matched synovial fluid samples from ankylosing spondylitis patients.

CDR1 MGHDK and CDR2 SYGVNS were looked up in the germline V gene. Trimming at the junction amounts to 3 bases on V and 7 bases on J, and the germline ends lie 16 bases apart. The CDR3, cysteine through phenylalanine, is 14 amino acids long. Only the CDR3 DNA stays, 42 bases, in frame from base 1. The receptor chain draws on TRBV25-1 and TRBJ2-7; the D gene cannot be resolved beyond TRBD1 or TRBD2, each matching 6 bases. The receptor was isolated from a male donor with ankylosing spondylitis. Source material: blood, either unsorted or a sorted T cell fraction (not recorded which). The sequenced DNA: TGTGCCAGCAGTGATCCGGGGGCCCTCCTGGAGCAGTACTTC. Its protein reads: CASSDPGALLEQYF.